The entry below gives a single TCR beta chain sequence along with its context. As yet, its antigen is unknown. Sequencing used immunoSEQ version 4 in survey mode. Using immunoSEQ multiplex PCR, the repertoire was profiled, and TCRdb retains in-frame clones only, with some absent. The table shows tens of thousands of clones, with under 80% occurring only once. The source of the sample is a study of persistence of HIV-infected CD4 T cells. Overall study results and limits: TCRbeta richness was lower in CMV- and Gag-responding cells than in anti-CD3/anti-CD28-responding cells.

The stimulus was an HIV-1 Gag 15-mer peptide pool, 0.9 to 1 ug/peptide/mL. Sorting selected CD4+ T cells upregulating both CD40 ligand and CD69. V lost 5 bases and J 5 bases, leaving 16 bases between the germline ends. The V gene's germline CDR1 is LNHNV and CDR2 YYDKDF (reference sequence). The CDR3 is 14 residues long. This material consisted of CD4+ T cells sorted from PBMCs after roughly 18-hour stimulation, taken from a patient who received antiretroviral therapy. The V and J genes are TRBV15 and TRBJ2-7; the D gene is possibly TRBD2 (7 bases). This clonotype was obtained from an adult man with HIV who was CMV-seropositive. The CDR3 DNA reads TGTGCCACCAGCTTTGGGGGGGCCCTTGACGAGCAGTACTTC. It is translated as CATSFGGALDEQYF. Using reference TRBV15 and TRBJ2-7 for the parts outside the CDR3, the full variable domain is DAMVIQNPRYQVTQFGKPVTLSCSQTLNHNVMYWYQQKSSQAPKLLFHYYDKDFNNEADTPDNFQSRRPNTSFCFLDIRSPGLGDTAMYLCATSFGGALDEQYFGPGTRLTVT.